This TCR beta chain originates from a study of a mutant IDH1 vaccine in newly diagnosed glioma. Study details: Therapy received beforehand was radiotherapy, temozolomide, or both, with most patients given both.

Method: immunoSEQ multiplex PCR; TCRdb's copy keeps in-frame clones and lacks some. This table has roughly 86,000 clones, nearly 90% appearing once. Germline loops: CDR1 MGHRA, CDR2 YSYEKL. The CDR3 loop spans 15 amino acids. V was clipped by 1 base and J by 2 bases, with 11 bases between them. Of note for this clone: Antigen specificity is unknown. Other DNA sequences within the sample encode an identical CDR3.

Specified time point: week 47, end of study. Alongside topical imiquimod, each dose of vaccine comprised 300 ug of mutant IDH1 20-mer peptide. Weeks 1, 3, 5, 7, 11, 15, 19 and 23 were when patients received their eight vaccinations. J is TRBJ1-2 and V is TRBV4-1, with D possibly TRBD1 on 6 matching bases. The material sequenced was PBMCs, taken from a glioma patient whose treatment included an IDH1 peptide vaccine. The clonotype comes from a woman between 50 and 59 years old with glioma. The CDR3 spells CASSQAGTLNYGYTF. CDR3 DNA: TGCGCCAGCAGCCAAGCCGGGACACTGAACTATGGCTACACCTTC.